Reported below is one TCR beta chain. Antigen unknown. This sample was included in a study of T cells in localized non-small cell lung cancer. Some clones are missing from TCRdb's copy, which holds only in-frame ones; the method was immunoSEQ multiplex PCR. The sample has about 18,000 clones, around 89% seen once. V lost 5 bases, J lost 4 bases, and 11 bases lay in between. Germline V lookup: CDR1 SGHVS, CDR2 FNYEAQ. The CDR3 is 13 residues long. General study results and limits: Heterogeneity remains possible, as sequencing covered one tumor region only. Blood T cell density predicted longer survival; adjacent-lung clonality, shorter.

The sample here was peripheral blood, taken before any cancer treatment. The chain combines TRBV7-6 with TRBJ1-2, with D uncertain. The source is a male donor at least 60 years old with stage II squamous cell lung carcinoma. The CDR3 DNA sequence: TGTGCCAGCAGCCCGGACGGCCGCTATGGCTACACCTTC. Protein product: CASSPDGRYGYTF.